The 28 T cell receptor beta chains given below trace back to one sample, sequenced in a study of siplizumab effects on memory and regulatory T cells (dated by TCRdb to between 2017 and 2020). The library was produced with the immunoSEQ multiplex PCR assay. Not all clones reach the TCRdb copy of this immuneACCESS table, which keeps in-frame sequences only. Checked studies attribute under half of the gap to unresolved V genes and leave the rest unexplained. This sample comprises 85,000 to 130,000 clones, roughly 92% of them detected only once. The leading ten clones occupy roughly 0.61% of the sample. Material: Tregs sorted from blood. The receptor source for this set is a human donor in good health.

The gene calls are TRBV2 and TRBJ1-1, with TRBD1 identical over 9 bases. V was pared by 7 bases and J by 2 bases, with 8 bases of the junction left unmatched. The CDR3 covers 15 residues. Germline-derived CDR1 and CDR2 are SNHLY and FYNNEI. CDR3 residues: CASTGGQGRNTEAFF. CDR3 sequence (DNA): TGTGCCAGCACGGGGGGACAGGGAAGAAACACTGAAGCTTTCTTT. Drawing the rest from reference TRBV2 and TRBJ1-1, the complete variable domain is EPEVTQTPSHQVTQMGQEVILRCVPISNHLYFYWYRQILGQKVEFLVSFYNNEISEKSEIFDDQFSVERPDGSNFTLKIRSTKLEDSAMYFCASTGGQGRNTEAFFGQGTRLTVV.

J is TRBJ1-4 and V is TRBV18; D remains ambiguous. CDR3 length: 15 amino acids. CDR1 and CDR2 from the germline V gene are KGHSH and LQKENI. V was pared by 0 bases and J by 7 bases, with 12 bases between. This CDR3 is CASSPPQRPGEKLFF. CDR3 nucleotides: TGTGCCAGCTCACCACCGCAACGCCCGGGTGAAAAACTGTTTTTT. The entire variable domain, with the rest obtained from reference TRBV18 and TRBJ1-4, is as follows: NAGVMQNPRHLVRRRGQEARLRCSPMKGHSHVYWYRQLPEEGLKFMVYLQKENIIDESGMPKERFSAEFPKEGPSILRIQQVVRGDSAAYFCASSPPQRPGEKLFFGSGTQLSVL.

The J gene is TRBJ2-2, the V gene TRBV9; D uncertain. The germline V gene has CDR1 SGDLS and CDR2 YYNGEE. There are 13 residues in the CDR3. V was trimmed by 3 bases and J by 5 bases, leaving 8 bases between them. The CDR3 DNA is TGTGCCAGCAGCGAGATCTCGACCGGGGAGCTGTTTTTT. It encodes CASSEISTGELFF.

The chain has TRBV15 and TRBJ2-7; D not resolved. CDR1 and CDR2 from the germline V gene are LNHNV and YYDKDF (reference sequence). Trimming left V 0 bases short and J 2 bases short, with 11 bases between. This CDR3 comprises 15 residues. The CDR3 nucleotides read TGTGCCACCAGCAGAGATCTTCGGGCTCCCTACGAGCAGTACTTC. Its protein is CATSRDLRAPYEQYF.

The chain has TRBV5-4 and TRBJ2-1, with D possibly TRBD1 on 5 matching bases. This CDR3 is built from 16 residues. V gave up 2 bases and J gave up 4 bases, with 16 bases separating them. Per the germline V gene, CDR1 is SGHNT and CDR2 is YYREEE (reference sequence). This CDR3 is CASSFIPETVYNEQFF. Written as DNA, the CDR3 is TGTGCCAGCAGCTTCATTCCGGAGACAGTGTACAATGAGCAGTTCTTC.

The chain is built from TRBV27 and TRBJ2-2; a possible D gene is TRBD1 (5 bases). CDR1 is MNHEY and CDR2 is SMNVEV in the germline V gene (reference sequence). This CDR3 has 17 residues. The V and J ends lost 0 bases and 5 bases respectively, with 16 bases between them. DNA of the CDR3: TGTGCCAGCAGTTTATCGAAGGTGACAGAGGTTACCGGGGAGCTGTTTTTT. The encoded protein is CASSLSKVTEVTGELFF.

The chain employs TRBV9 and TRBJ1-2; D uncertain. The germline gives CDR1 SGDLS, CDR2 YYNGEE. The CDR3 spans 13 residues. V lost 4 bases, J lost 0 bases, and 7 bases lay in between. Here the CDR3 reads CASSLTPNYGYTF. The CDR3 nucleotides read TGTGCCAGCAGCCTTACACCTAACTATGGCTACACCTTC.

CDR3 DNA: TGTGCCAGCAGCCGGGACGAGGCCTTATACAATGAGCAGTTCTTC. This gives the protein CASSRDEALYNEQFF. The chain is built from TRBV7-3 and TRBJ2-1; tentatively, D is TRBD1 or TRBD2 (5 bases each). The V gene's germline CDR1 is SGHTA and CDR2 FQGTGA. The V end was cut by 5 bases, the J end by 4 bases, with 15 bases between. This CDR3 region has 15 residues.

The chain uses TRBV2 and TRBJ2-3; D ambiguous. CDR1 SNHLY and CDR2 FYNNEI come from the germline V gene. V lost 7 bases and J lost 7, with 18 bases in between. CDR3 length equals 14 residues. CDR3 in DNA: TGTGCCAGCATTGACGCTAATAGAGTTCATACGCAGTATTTT. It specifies CASIDANRVHTQYF.

Here the CDR3 DNA reads TGCGCCAGCAGCTTGGTGCGCCCTAACACGAACACCGGGGAGCTGTTTTTT. Its translation is CASSLVRPNTNTGELFF. V is TRBV5-1 and J is TRBJ2-2; D uncertain. V was trimmed by 0 bases and J by 0 bases, leaving 12 bases between them. CDR1 and CDR2 from the germline V gene are SGHRS and YFSETQ. The CDR3 covers 17 residues.

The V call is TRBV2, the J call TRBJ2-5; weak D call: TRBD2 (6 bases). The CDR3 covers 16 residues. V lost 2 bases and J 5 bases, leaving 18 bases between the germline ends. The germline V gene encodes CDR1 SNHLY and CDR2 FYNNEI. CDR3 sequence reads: CASSEIDPRGLETQYF. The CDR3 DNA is TGTGCCAGCAGTGAAATTGACCCGCGGGGCTTGGAGACCCAGTACTTC.

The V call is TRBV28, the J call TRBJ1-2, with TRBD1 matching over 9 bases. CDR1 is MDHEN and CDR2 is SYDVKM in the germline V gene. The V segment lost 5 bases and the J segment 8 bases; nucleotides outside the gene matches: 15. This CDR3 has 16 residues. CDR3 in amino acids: CASSNTGGMLRRGYTF. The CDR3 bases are TGTGCCAGCAGTAATACAGGGGGCATGCTGCGTCGGGGCTACACCTTC.

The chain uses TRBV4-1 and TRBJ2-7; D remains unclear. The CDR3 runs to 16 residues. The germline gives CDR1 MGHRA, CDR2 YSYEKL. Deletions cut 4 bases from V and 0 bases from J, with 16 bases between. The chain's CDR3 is CASSPEQALSSYEQYF. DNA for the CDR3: TGCGCCAGCAGCCCGGAGCAAGCGTTGAGCTCCTACGAGCAGTACTTC.

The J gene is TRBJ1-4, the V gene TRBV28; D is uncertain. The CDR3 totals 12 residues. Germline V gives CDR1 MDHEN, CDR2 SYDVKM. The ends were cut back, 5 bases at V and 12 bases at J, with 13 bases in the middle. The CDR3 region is CASSPIIRQLFF. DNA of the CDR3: TGTGCCAGCAGTCCCATCATTAGGCAACTGTTTTTT. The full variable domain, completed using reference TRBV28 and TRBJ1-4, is DVKVTQSSRYLVKRTGEKVFLECVQDMDHENMFWYRQDPGLGLRLIYFSYDVKMKEKGDIPEGYSVSREKKERFSLILESASTNQTSMYLCASSPIIRQLFFGSGTQLSVL.

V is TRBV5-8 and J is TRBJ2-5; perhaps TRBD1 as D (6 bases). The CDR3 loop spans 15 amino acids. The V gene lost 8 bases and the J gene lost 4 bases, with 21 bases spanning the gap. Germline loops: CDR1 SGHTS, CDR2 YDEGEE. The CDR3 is CASKPGHTDPETQYF. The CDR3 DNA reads TGTGCCAGTAAACCGGGACACACTGACCCAGAGACCCAGTACTTC.

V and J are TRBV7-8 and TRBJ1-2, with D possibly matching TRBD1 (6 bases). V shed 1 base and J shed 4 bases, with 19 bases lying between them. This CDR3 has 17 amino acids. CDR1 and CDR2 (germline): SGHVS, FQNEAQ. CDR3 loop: CASSLEDWGQRLYGYTF. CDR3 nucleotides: TGTGCCAGCAGCTTAGAGGATTGGGGACAACGCCTCTATGGCTACACCTTC.

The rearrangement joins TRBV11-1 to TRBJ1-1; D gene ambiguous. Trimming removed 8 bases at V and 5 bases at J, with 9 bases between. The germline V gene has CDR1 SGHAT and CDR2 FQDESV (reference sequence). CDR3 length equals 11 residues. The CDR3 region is CASWGGTEAFF. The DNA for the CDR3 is TGTGCCAGCTGGGGAGGGACTGAAGCTTTCTTT. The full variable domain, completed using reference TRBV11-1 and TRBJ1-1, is EAEVAQSPRYKITEKSQAVAFWCDPISGHATLYWYRQILGQGPELLVQFQDESVVDDSQLPKDRFSAERLKGVDSTLKIQPAELGDSAMYLCASWGGTEAFFGQGTRLTVV.

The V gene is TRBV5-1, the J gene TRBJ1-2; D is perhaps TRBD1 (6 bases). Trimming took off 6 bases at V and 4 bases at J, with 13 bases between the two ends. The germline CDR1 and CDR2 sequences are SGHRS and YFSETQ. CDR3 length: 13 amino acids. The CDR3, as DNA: TGCGCCAGCACCAGGGGATTAGGCTATGGCTACACCTTC. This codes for CASTRGLGYGYTF. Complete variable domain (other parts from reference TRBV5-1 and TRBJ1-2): KAGVTQTPRYLIKTRGQQVTLSCSPISGHRSVSWYQQTPGQGLQFLFEYFSETQRNKGNFPGRFSGRQFSNSRSEMNVSTLELGDSALYLCASTRGLGYGYTFGSGTRLTVV.

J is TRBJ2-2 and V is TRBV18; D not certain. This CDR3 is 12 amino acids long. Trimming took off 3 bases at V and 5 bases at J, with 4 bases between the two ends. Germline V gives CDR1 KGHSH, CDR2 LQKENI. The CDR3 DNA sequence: TGTGCCAGCTCACCCCGGACCGGGGAGCTGTTTTTT. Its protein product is CASSPRTGELFF.

CDR3 protein: CASSYVRTGGNYGYTF. The CDR3 DNA sequence: TGTGCCAGCAGTTATGTTAGGACAGGGGGTAACTATGGCTACACCTTC. The chain employs TRBV6-5 and TRBJ1-2, with TRBD1 identical over 10 bases. The J segment lost 1 base and the V segment lost 3 bases, leaving 5 bases of the junction unmatched. Germline V gene lookup returns CDR1 MNHEY and CDR2 SVGAGI. The length of the CDR3 is 16 residues.

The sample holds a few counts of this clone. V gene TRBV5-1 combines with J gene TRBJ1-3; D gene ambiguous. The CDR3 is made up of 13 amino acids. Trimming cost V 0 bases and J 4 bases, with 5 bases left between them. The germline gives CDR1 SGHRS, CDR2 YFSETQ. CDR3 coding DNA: TGCGCCAGCAGCTTGGATCCCGGAAACACCATATATTTT. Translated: CASSLDPGNTIYF.

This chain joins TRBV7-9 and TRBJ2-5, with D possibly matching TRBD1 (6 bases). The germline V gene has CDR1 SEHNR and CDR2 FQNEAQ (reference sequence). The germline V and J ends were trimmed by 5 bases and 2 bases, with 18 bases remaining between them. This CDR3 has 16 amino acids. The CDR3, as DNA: TGTGCCAGCAGCCCCTTAAGAGGACAGATACAAGAGACCCAGTACTTC. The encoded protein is CASSPLRGQIQETQYF.

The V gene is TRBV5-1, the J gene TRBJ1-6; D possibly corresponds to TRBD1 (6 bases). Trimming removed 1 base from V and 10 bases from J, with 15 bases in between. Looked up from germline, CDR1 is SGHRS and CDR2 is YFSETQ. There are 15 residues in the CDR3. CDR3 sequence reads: CASSLTGGADSPLHF. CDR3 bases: TGCGCCAGCAGCTTGACTGGGGGCGCTGACTCACCCCTCCACTTT.

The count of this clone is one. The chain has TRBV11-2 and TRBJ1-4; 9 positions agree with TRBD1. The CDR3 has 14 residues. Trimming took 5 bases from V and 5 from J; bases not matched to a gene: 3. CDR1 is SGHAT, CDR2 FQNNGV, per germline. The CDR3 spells CASSKDRGNEKLFF. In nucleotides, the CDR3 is TGTGCCAGCAGCAAAGACAGGGGGAATGAAAAACTGTTTTTT. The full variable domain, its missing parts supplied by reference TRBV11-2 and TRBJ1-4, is EAGVAQSPRYKIIEKRQSVAFWCNPISGHATLYWYQQILGQGPKLLIQFQNNGVVDDSQLPKDRFSAERLKGVDSTLKIQPAKLEDSAVYLCASSKDRGNEKLFFGSGTQLSVL.

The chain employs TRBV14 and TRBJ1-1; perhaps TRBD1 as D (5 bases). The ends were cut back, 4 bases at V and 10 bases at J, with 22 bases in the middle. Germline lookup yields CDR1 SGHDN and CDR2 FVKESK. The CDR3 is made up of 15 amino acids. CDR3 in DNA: TGTGCCAGCAGCCCCCGTGGCCGGGGCAGTTTCGGAGCTTTCTTT. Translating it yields CASSPRGRGSFGAFF.

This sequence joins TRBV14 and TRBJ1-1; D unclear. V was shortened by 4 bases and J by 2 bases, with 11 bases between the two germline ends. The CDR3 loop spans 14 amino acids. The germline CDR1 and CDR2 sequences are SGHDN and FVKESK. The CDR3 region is CASSRYRQNTEAFF. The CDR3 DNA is TGTGCCAGCAGCCGTTACAGACAAAACACTGAAGCTTTCTTT.

The CDR3, as DNA: TGTGCCAGCAGCGGTTTACTAGGTGGCTCCTACAATGAGCAGTTCTTC. Protein product: CASSGLLGGSYNEQFF. The chain has TRBV9 and TRBJ2-1, with D maybe TRBD2 (5 bases). The V gene's germline CDR1 is SGDLS and CDR2 YYNGEE. The V and J ends lost 3 bases and 0 bases respectively, with 13 bases between them. This CDR3 contains 16 residues.

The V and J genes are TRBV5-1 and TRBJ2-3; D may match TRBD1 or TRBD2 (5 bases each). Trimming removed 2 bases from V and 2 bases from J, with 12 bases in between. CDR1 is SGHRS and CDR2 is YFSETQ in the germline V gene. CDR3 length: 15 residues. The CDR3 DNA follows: TGCGCCAGCAGCTTAGGGACGCTCTTCACAGATACGCAGTATTTT. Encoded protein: CASSLGTLFTDTQYF.